The entry that follows covers one T cell receptor beta chain sequence. This sample stems from a study of T cells in Graves' hyperthyroidism and ophthalmopathy. Amplified TCR beta CDR3 regions came from RNA transcripts. An initial round of RT-PCR targeting the TCR CDR3 relied on the HTBI primer set. TCRdb analysed the multiplex PCR reads with MiXCR anew, one entry per CDR3 protein. The data show under 450,000 distinct CDR3 sequences, with approximately 12% seen just once and less than 25% held by the top ten. Sequencing input: blood. This TCR was sampled from a young man with Graves' hyperthyroidism that later progressed to Graves' ophthalmopathy.

DNA for the CDR3: TGTGCCAGCTCACTAAAGACTAGCGGTGCCTACAATGAGCAGTTCTTC. Translated: CASSLKTSGAYNEQFF. The gene calls are TRBV18 and TRBJ2-1, with 9 bases that match TRBD2. Trimming at V came to 4 bases and at J to 2 bases, leaving 6 bases not matched to a gene. Germline values: CDR1 KGHSH, CDR2 LQKENI. The CDR3 has 16 amino acids.